The 26 T cell receptor beta chains presented below share a single source sample, sequenced in a study of shared clonotypes between healthy human individuals. Sequencing used immunoSEQ multiplex PCR; TCRdb keeps in-frame clones, though not all of them. There are about 1.1 million clones in the sample; roughly 80% occur only once, and 0.89% lies in the top ten. The sequenced material came from memory CD4+ T cells from PBMCs. The subset here: CD45RA-negative fraction. Receptor source: a man in his late teens or twenties in good health. Some clones in this sample may be carry-over from other donors' samples.

This clone was observed many times. V usage is TRBV5-1 and J usage is TRBJ1-2; the D gene is possibly TRBD1 (5 bases). V was pared by 1 base and J by 6 bases, with 13 bases between. There are 14 residues in the CDR3. Germline CDR1 SGHRS, CDR2 YFSETQ. The DNA for the CDR3 is TGCGCCAGCAGCTTGAGGCCTGGGACGGATGGCTACACCTTC. It is translated as CASSLRPGTDGYTF.

This sequence joins TRBV7-9 and TRBJ2-3; D gene unclear. CDR1 and CDR2 (germline): SEHNR, FQNEAQ (reference sequence). V lost 5 bases, J lost 1 base, and 22 bases lay in between. The CDR3 is made up of 18 amino acids. Written as DNA, the CDR3 is TGTGCCAGCAGCCCCGGTGGTTATTATGATGCGGGCACAGATACGCAGTATTTT. It is translated as CASSPGGYYDAGTDTQYF.

V is TRBV9 and J is TRBJ1-4; 7 bases are a match to TRBD1. The CDR3 has 15 residues. Germline V gene lookup returns CDR1 SGDLS and CDR2 YYNGEE. The V segment lost 3 bases and the J segment 4 bases; nucleotides outside the gene matches: 6. Here the CDR3 reads CASSGGTAINEKLFF. The CDR3 DNA reads TGTGCCAGCAGCGGGGGGACAGCAATTAATGAAAAACTGTTTTTT.

The chain couples TRBV5-4 to TRBJ2-3; tentative D call: TRBD1 (6 bases). This CDR3 spans 16 amino acids. Trimming pared 4 bases from V and 2 bases from J, leaving 17 bases between. Germline CDR1 is SGHNT and CDR2 is YYREEE (reference sequence). CDR3: CASSRATNRDTDTQYF. In DNA form, the CDR3 reads TGTGCCAGCAGCAGAGCAACCAACAGGGACACAGATACGCAGTATTTT. The variable domain in full, completed from reference TRBV5-4 and TRBJ2-3, reads ETGVTQSPTHLIKTRGQQVTLRCSSQSGHNTVSWYQQALGQGPQFIFQYYREEENGRGNFPPRFSGLQFPNYSSELNVNALELDDSALYLCASSRATNRDTDTQYFGPGTRLTVL.

The rearrangement joins TRBV6-5 to TRBJ1-1, with a tentative D call TRBD1 (5 bases). The CDR3 spans 13 residues. Between the trimmed V and J ends, which lost 6 bases and 8 bases, there was a span of 16 bases. Germline V gene lookup returns CDR1 MNHEY and CDR2 SVGAGI. This CDR3 reads CASRRWGSTEAFF. DNA of the CDR3: TGTGCCAGCAGACGGTGGGGCTCGACGGAAGCTTTCTTT.

V usage is TRBV7-2 and J usage is TRBJ1-5; TRBD1 matches 8 bases. This CDR3 contains 15 residues. V was pared by 4 bases and J by 6 bases, with 8 bases of the junction left unmatched. Per the germline V gene, CDR1 is SGHTA and CDR2 is FQGNSA. The CDR3 sequence is CASSSSGGWAQPQHF. CDR3 coding DNA: TGTGCCAGCAGCTCATCAGGGGGCTGGGCTCAGCCCCAGCATTTT. The entire variable domain, with the rest obtained from reference TRBV7-2 and TRBJ1-5, is as follows: GAGVSQSPSNKVTEKGKDVELRCDPISGHTALYWYRQSLGQGLEFLIYFQGNSAPDKSGLPSDRFSAERTGGSVSTLTIQRTQQEDSAVYLCASSSSGGWAQPQHFGDGTRLSIL.

The chain couples TRBV28 to TRBJ2-3; D is possibly TRBD1 or TRBD2 (5 bases each). There are 14 residues in the CDR3. V was pared by 6 bases and J by 10 bases, with 20 bases between. The germline CDR1 and CDR2 sequences are MDHEN and SYDVKM. The DNA for the CDR3 is TGTGCCAGCAGCCTAGGAGGAACGCAGGGCCCGCAGTATTTT. It codes for CASSLGGTQGPQYF.

This sequence joins TRBV11-3 and TRBJ2-3, with a tentative D call TRBD2 (6 bases). The CDR3 is made up of 13 amino acids. The V and J ends lost 1 base and 6 bases respectively, with 8 bases between them. The V gene's germline CDR1 is SGHNT and CDR2 YENEEA. CDR3 loop: CASSLGGEDTQYF. CDR3 bases: TGTGCCAGCAGCTTAGGGGGGGAGGATACGCAGTATTTT. Supplemented by reference TRBV11-3 and TRBJ2-3, the full variable domain reads EAGVVQSPRYKIIEKKQPVAFWCNPISGHNTLYWYLQNLGQGPELLIRYENEEAVDDSQLPKDRFSAERLKGVDSTLKIQPAELGDSAVYLCASSLGGEDTQYFGPGTRLTVL.

V and J are TRBV30 and TRBJ1-5; D unresolved. Per germline, CDR1 GTSNPN and CDR2 SVGIG (reference sequence). V lost 2 bases and J lost 2, with 10 bases in between. This CDR3 spans 14 amino acids. CDR3 sequence: CAWSRYGGNQPQHF. The DNA for the CDR3 is TGTGCCTGGAGTCGGTACGGGGGCAATCAGCCCCAGCATTTT.

To note about this clone: This CDR3 is also generated by other DNA sequences in the sample. This chain uses TRBV5-1 with TRBJ2-7, with D possibly matching TRBD1 (5 bases). Trimming took 0 bases from V and 4 from J, leaving 11 bases between them. This CDR3 comprises 14 residues. Looked up from germline, CDR1 is SGHRS and CDR2 is YFSETQ. CDR3 protein: CASSLDRLGYEQYF. In nucleotides, the CDR3 is TGCGCCAGCAGCTTGGACAGGCTCGGATACGAGCAGTACTTC.

The chain links TRBV6-1 to TRBJ1-2, with D possibly being TRBD1 (6 bases). V was cut by 8 bases and J by 3 bases, with 10 bases left in between. The germline gives CDR1 MNHNS, CDR2 SASEGT. The CDR3 consists of 12 residues. Here the CDR3 DNA reads TGTGCCAGCGGGGGCCGGGACTATGGCTACACCTTC. The encoded protein is CASGGRDYGYTF.

The chain recombines TRBV9 with TRBJ1-1; D gene ambiguous. Germline CDR1 is SGDLS and CDR2 is YYNGEE. Trimming stripped 1 base from V and 5 bases from J, with 15 bases between. CDR3 length: 15 amino acids. The CDR3 here is CASSVFEGSSTEAFF. The DNA of the CDR3 is TGTGCCAGCAGCGTATTTGAGGGCTCGAGTACTGAAGCTTTCTTT.

This clone was seen more than once but under ten times. V is TRBV2 and J is TRBJ2-7, with 11 positions matching TRBD1. Germline V gene sequence: CDR1 SNHLY, CDR2 FYNNEI. This CDR3 region has 14 residues. V trimming: 4 bases; J trimming: 3 bases; junction bases outside the gene matches: 2. CDR3 bases: TGTGCCAGCAGTGGGGACAGGGGGGACTACGAGCAGTACTTC. Its translation is CASSGDRGDYEQYF.

The chain uses TRBV7-9 and TRBJ1-2; 7 nucleotides align to TRBD1. V shed 6 bases, J shed 8 bases, and the junction held 9 bases outside the gene matches. CDR1 and CDR2 (germline): SEHNR, FQNEAQ (reference sequence). The CDR3 consists of 13 residues. The CDR3 nucleotides read TGTGCCAGCAGGCCTACAGGGGCTCGGGGCTACACCTTC. This translates into CASRPTGARGYTF.

This chain joins TRBV28 and TRBJ1-2; weak D call: TRBD1 (5 bases). CDR3 length equals 14 residues. Trimming left V 4 bases short and J 8 bases short, with 17 bases between. The germline CDR1 and CDR2 sequences are MDHEN and SYDVKM. For the CDR3, the DNA is TGTGCCAGCAGTTCAACGGGGCAGGCGGGAGGCTACACCTTC. Translation: CASSSTGQAGGYTF.

The rearrangement uses TRBV5-4 and TRBJ2-5; D might be TRBD2 (6 bases). Germline V CDR1 and CDR2: SGHNT, YYREEE (reference sequence). V was shortened by 7 bases and J by 1 base, with 14 bases between the two germline ends. The CDR3 is 14 amino acids. The chain's CDR3 is CASRWGGIQETQYF. CDR3 DNA: TGTGCCAGCCGCTGGGGCGGGATCCAAGAGACCCAGTACTTC.

The chain couples TRBV4-2 to TRBJ1-1; TRBD1 matches at 9 bases. The V segment lost 4 bases and the J segment 0 bases; nucleotides outside the gene matches: 12. Germline assignment: CDR1 LGHNA and CDR2 YNFKEQ. The CDR3 length is 18 residues. The CDR3 DNA reads as TGTGCCAGCAGCCGGACAGGGGCAGGGGGCGGGATGAACACTGAAGCTTTCTTT. Encoded protein: CASSRTGAGGGMNTEAFF.

The J gene is TRBJ2-5, the V gene TRBV30; TRBD2 matches 8 bases. This CDR3 region has 12 residues. The germline CDR1 and CDR2 sequences are GTSNPN and SVGIG (reference sequence). V shed 1 base, J shed 9 bases, and the junction held 4 bases outside the gene matches. CDR3 DNA sequence: TGTGCCTGGAGTGCCCTGCGGGGGGCCCAGTACTTC. Translation gives CAWSALRGAQYF.

V gene TRBV28 combines with J gene TRBJ1-6; 8 bases match TRBD1. The V gene's germline CDR1 is MDHEN and CDR2 SYDVKM. After removal of 8 bases from V and 10 bases from J, the junction contained 7 bases not matched to a gene. The CDR3 extends over 13 amino acids. Here the CDR3 reads CASRRTGRSPLHF. The CDR3 DNA reads TGTGCCAGCCGGCGGACAGGGAGGTCACCCCTCCACTTT.

As concerns this clone: Being one base from a much bigger clone, this may be a read error. Other DNA sequences within the sample encode an identical CDR3. This chain uses TRBV6-6 with TRBJ2-5; 10 positions agree with TRBD1. The CDR3 sequence is 15 residues long. CDR1 is MNHNY, CDR2 SVGAGI, per germline (reference sequence). The CDR3, as DNA: TGTGCTAGCAGTAGGGGGACAGGGGCGCAAGAGACCCAGTACTTC. Protein product: CASSRGTGAQETQYF.

V and J are TRBV11-3 and TRBJ2-1; D gene unclear. V was clipped by 10 bases and J by 1 base, with 14 bases between them. Germline-derived CDR1 and CDR2 are SGHNT and YENEEA. The CDR3 contains 14 residues. This CDR3 reads CANTPHRSYNEQFF. CDR3 bases: TGTGCCAACACACCACATAGGTCCTACAATGAGCAGTTCTTC.

This clone has more than one count but fewer than ten. The chain employs TRBV30 and TRBJ2-2; 12 bases line up with TRBD2. This CDR3 has 16 amino acids. Trimming removed 3 bases from V and 5 bases from J; junction bases left unmatched: 7. CDR1 and CDR2 from the germline V gene are GTSNPN and SVGIG (reference sequence). The CDR3 nucleotides are TGTGCCTGGAGCAGACTAGCGGGAGCCGGGACCGGGGAGCTGTTTTTT. Protein sequence: CAWSRLAGAGTGELFF.

This clone was detected once. V usage is TRBV9 and J usage is TRBJ2-1; a possible D gene is TRBD2 (6 bases). V was clipped by 9 bases and J by 3 bases, with 13 bases between them. The germline V gene encodes CDR1 SGDLS and CDR2 YYNGEE. This CDR3 spans 13 amino acids. Here the CDR3 DNA reads TGTGCCACTGGGCGGGAAGACTACAATGAGCAGTTCTTC. It encodes CATGREDYNEQFF.

V gene TRBV28 combines with J gene TRBJ2-3; 11 bases fit TRBD2. This CDR3 spans 15 amino acids. Germline V lookup: CDR1 MDHEN, CDR2 SYDVKM. V was pared by 8 bases and J by 1 base, with 5 bases of the junction left unmatched. DNA for the CDR3: TGTGCCAGCTCCCGACTAGCGGGACGCACAGATACGCAGTATTTT. Encoded protein: CASSRLAGRTDTQYF.

This clone has just one count. The chain recombines TRBV9 with TRBJ2-1, with D hard to call. CDR1 and CDR2 from the germline V gene are SGDLS and YYNGEE. There are 13 residues in the CDR3. V was cut by 0 bases and J by 4 bases, with 5 bases left in between. The CDR3 bases are TGTGCCAGCAGCGTAGACTTGTACAATGAGCAGTTCTTC. This encodes CASSVDLYNEQFF.

The chain carries TRBV6-1 and TRBJ2-1; either TRBD1 or TRBD2 may fit D (5 bases each). CDR1 is MNHNS, CDR2 SASEGT, per germline. The germline V and J ends were trimmed by 0 bases and 1 base, with 10 bases remaining between them. The CDR3 consists of 16 residues. The CDR3 sequence is CASSEARDGSYNEQFF. CDR3 coding DNA: TGTGCCAGCAGTGAAGCCCGGGACGGATCCTACAATGAGCAGTTCTTC.